This TCR beta chain derives from a study of blood T cell repertoires in COVID-19. Background on the study: T cells, B-cell-depleted T cells, or PBMCs supplied cDNA or gDNA.

Germline lookup yields CDR1 LNHDA and CDR2 SQIVND (reference sequence). The CDR3 has 16 residues. V trimming: 3 bases; J trimming: 6 bases; junction bases outside the gene matches: 12. The protocol was immunoSEQ multiplex PCR, while the TCRdb copy is restricted to in-frame clones and leaves out a portion. Here the sample spans fewer than 600,000 clones, 70% to 90% being singletons. Cohort allocation depended upon clinical history that participants reported. Resolution of symptoms, clearance, or two negative PCRs was present in recovered Cohort 3 donors. The source of this sequence is a middle-aged woman who had recovered from COVID-19. V gene TRBV19 combines with J gene TRBJ2-7; 9 bases are shared with TRBD1. Material: PBMCs or T cells enriched from blood (not recorded which). Here the CDR3 DNA reads TGTGCCAGTAGTATGGCCCCCGGGACAGGGATCGGCGAGCAGTACTTC. It is translated as CASSMAPGTGIGEQYF.